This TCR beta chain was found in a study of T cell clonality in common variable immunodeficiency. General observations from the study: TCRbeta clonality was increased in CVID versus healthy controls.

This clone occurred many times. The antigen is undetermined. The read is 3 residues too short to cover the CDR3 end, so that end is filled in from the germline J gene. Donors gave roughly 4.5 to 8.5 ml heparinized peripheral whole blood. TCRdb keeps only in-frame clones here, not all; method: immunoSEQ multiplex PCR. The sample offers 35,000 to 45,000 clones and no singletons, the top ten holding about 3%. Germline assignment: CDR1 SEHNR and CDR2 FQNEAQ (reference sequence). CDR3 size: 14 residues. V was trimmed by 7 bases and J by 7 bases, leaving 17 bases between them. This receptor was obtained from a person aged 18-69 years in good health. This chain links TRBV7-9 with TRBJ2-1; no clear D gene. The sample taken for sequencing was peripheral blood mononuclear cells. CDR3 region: CASIPQSLGNEQFF. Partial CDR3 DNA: TGTGCCAGCATCCCCCAGTCCTTAGGGAATGAG.